This TCR beta chain comes out of a study of T cells in Graves' hyperthyroidism and ophthalmopathy. Whole-study context: Peripheral blood was collected at initial diagnosis, before any treatment.

Study findings and constraints: The model made its ophthalmopathy prediction, and onset followed a median approximately 6.5 months later.

CDR1 is SEHNR, CDR2 FQNEAQ, per germline (reference sequence). CDR3 length equals 17 residues. Losses at the gene ends were 2 bases for V and 2 bases for J; bases not matched to a gene: 10. Clinical Activity Scores of at least 3, NOSPECS grades of at least 4 and durations under 3 months characterized ophthalmopathy patients. Exclusions: uncontrolled infection, other autoimmune disease, pregnancy, lactation. This clonotype was seen ten or more times. The target antigen is unknown. The CDR3 regions of TCR beta were amplified from RNA transcripts. The primer set for the first-round RT-PCR of the TCR CDR3 was HTBI. TCRdb used MiXCR to reprocess the multiplex PCR reads, holding one entry per CDR3 protein. The sample contains under 350,000 distinct CDR3 sequences, approximately 15% of which appear only once.

The rearrangement links TRBV7-9 to TRBJ1-2; 8 nucleotides match TRBD1. This clonotype originated in a woman in her thirties or forties with Graves' ophthalmopathy. Sample: blood. CDR3 sequence reads: CASSLLAGQGLNYGYTF. The CDR3 DNA is TGTGCCAGCAGCTTACTGGCCGGACAGGGACTGAACTATGGCTACACCTTC. Full variable domain (remainder filled in from reference TRBV7-9 and TRBJ1-2): DTGVSQNPRHKITKRGQNVTFRCDPISEHNRLYWYRQTLGQGPEFLTYFQNEAQLEKSRLLSDRFSAERPKGSFSTLEIQRTEQGDSAMYLCASSLLAGQGLNYGYTFGSGTRLTVV.